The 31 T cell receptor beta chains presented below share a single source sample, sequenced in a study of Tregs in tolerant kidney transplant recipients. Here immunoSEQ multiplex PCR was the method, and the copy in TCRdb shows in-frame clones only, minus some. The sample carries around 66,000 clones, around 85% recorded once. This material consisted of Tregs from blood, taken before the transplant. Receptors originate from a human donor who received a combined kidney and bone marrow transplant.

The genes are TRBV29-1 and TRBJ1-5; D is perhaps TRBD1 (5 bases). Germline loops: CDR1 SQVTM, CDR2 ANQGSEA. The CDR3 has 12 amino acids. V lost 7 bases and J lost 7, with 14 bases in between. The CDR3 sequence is CSASHGGQPQHF. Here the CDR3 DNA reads TGCAGCGCGTCACACGGGGGACAGCCCCAGCATTTT.

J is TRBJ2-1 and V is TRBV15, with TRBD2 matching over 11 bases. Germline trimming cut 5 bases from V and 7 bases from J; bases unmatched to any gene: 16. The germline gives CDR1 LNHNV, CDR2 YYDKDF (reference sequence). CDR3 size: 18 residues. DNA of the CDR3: TGTGCCACCAGCCCTGTAGCGGGAGGGATTTTTCAAGGGAATGAGCAGTTCTTC. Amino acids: CATSPVAGGIFQGNEQFF.

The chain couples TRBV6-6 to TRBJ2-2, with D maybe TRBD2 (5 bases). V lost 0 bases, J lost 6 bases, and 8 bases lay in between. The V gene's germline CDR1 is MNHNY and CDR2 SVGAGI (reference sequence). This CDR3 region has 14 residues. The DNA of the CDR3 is TGTGCCAGCAGTTACTCGACGGGGTCCGGGGAGCTGTTTTTT. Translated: CASSYSTGSGELFF.

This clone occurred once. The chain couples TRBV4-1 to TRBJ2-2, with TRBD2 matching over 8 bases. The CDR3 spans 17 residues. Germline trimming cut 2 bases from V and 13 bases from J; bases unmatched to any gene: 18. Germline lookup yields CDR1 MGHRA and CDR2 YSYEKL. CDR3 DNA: TGCGCCAGCAGCCAACATAGGCTAGCGGGCGTCCTGGTTGGGCTGTTTTTT. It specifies CASSQHRLAGVLVGLFF.

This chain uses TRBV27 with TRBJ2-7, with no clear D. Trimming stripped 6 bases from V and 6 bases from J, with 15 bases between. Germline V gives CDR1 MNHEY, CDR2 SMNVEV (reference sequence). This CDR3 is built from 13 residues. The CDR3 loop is CASSRNLGFEQYF. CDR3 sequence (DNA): TGTGCCAGCAGCCGAAATTTGGGCTTCGAGCAGTACTTC.

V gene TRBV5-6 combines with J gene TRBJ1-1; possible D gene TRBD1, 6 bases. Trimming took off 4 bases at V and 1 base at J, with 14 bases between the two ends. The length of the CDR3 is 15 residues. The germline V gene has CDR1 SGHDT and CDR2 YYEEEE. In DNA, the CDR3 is TGTGCCAGCAGCGTCGACAGGACTCGGAACACTGAAGCTTTCTTT. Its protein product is CASSVDRTRNTEAFF. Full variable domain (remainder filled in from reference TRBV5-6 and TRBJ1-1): DAGVTQSPTHLIKTRGQQVTLRCSPKSGHDTVSWYQQALGQGPQFIFQYYEEEERQRGNFPDRFSGHQFPNYSSELNVNALLLGDSALYLCASSVDRTRNTEAFFGQGTRLTVV.

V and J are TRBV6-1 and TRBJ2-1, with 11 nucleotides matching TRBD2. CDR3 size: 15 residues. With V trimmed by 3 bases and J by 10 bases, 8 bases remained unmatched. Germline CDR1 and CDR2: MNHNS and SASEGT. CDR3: CASSDGLSGRGEQFF. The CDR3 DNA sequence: TGTGCCAGCAGTGACGGGCTTAGCGGGAGGGGGGAGCAGTTCTTC.

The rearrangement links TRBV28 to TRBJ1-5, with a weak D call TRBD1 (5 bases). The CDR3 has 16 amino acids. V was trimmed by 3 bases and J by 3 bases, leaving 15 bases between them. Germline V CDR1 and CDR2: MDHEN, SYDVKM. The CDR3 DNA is TGTGCCAGCAGTTTGAGGGGCAGGGTCGACAATCAGCCCCAGCATTTT. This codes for CASSLRGRVDNQPQHF.

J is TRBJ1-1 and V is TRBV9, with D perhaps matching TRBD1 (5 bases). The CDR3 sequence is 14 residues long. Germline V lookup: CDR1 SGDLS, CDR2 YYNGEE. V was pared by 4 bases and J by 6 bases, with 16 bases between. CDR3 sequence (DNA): TGTGCCAGCAGCCCAGAGTTGGGGGGGGCTGAAGCTTTCTTT. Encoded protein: CASSPELGGAEAFF.

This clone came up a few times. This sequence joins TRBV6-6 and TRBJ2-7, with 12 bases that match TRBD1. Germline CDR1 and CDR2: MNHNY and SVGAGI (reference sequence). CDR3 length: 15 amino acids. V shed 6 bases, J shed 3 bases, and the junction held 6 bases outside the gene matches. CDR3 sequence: CASSHRDRGLYEQYF. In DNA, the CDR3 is TGTGCCAGCAGCCACCGGGACAGGGGGCTCTACGAGCAGTACTTC.

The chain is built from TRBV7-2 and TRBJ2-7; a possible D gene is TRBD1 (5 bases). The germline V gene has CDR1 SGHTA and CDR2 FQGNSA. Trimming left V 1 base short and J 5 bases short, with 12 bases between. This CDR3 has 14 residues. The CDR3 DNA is TGTGCCAGCAGCTTAGGGACAATAGCCCACGAGCAGTACTTC. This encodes CASSLGTIAHEQYF.

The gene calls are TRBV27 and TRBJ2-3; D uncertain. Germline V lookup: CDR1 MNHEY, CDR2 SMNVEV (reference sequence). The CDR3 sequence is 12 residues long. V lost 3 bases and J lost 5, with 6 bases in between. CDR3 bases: TGTGCCAGCAGTTTGGTTGGAGATACGCAGTATTTT. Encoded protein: CASSLVGDTQYF.

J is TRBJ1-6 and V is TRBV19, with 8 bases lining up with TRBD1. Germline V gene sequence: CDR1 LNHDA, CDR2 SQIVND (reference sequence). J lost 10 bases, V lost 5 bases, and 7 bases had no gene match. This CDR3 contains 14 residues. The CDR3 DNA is TGTGCCAGTAGTGCCGGACAGGGACTCTCACCCCTCCACTTT. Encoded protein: CASSAGQGLSPLHF.

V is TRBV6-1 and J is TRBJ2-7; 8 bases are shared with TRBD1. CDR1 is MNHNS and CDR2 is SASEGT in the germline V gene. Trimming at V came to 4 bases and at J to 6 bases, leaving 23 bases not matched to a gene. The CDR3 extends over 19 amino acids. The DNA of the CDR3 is TGTGCCAGCAGTGGGTGGAGGGACAGGTCTTTCACGGGTCCCAGCGAGCAGTACTTC. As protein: CASSGWRDRSFTGPSEQYF.

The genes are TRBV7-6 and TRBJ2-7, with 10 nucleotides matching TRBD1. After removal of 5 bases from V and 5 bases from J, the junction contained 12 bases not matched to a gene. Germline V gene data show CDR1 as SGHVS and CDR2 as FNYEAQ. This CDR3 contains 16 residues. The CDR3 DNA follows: TGTGCCAGCAGCCGGGGTCCGGGACAGGGGTTCCACGAGCAGTACTTC. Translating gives CASSRGPGQGFHEQYF.

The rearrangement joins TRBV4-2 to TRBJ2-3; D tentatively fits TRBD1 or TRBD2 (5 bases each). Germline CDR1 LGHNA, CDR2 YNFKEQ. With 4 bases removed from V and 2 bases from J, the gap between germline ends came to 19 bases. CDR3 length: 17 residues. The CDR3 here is CASSPRPGALYTDTQYF. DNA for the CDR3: TGTGCCAGCAGCCCCCGCCCCGGGGCGCTATACACAGATACGCAGTATTTT.

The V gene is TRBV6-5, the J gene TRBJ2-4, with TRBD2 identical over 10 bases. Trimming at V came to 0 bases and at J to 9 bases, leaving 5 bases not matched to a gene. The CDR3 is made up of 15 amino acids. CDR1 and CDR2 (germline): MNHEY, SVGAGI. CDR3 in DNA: TGTGCCAGCAGTTACTCAATAGCGGGAGGTACCATTCAGTACTTC. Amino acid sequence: CASSYSIAGGTIQYF.

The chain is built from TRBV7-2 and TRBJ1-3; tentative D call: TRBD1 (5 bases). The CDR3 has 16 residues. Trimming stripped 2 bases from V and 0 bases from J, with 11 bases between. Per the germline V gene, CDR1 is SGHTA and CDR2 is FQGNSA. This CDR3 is CASSLSAGGSGNTIYF. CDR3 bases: TGTGCCAGCAGCTTATCCGCGGGGGGCTCTGGAAACACCATATATTTT.

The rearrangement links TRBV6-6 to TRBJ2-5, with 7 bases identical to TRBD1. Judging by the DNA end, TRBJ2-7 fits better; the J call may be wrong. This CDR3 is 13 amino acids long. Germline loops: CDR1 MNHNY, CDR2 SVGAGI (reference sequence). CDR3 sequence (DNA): TGTGCCAGCAGTTACGACAGGGCCTACGAGCAGTACTTC. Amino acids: CASSYDRAYEQYF.

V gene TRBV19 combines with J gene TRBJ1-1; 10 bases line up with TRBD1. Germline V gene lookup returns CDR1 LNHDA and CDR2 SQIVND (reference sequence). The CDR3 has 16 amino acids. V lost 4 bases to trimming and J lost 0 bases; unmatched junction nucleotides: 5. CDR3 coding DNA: TGTGCCAGTAGTACCGACAGGGGGCTGATGAACACTGAAGCTTTCTTT. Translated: CASSTDRGLMNTEAFF.

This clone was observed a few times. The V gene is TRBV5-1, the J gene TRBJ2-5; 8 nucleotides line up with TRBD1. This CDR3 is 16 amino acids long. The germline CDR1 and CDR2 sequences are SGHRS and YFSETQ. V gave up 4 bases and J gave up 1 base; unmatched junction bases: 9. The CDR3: CASSNGQGRSQETQYF. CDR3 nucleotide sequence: TGCGCCAGCAGCAACGGACAGGGCCGGTCCCAAGAGACCCAGTACTTC.

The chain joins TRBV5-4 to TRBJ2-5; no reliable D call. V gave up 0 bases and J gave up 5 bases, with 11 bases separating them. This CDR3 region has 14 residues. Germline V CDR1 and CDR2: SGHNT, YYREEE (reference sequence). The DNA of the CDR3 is TGTGCCAGCAGCTTGGGGGAACGGCGGGAGACCCAGTACTTC. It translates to CASSLGERRETQYF.

The CDR3 sequence is CASSRDRADTQYF. The CDR3 region has the DNA TGTGCCAGCAGTAGGGACCGAGCAGATACGCAGTATTTT. V gene TRBV6-5 combines with J gene TRBJ2-3; D possibly matches TRBD1 or TRBD2 (5 bases each). Per germline, CDR1 MNHEY and CDR2 SVGAGI. Trimming took 5 bases from V and 4 from J, leaving 10 bases between them. This CDR3 is built from 13 residues.

The CDR3 nucleotides read TGTGCCAGCAGTTACGTAGCGGGGGTAGAGACCCAGTACTTC. Its protein product is CASSYVAGVETQYF. V is TRBV6-5 and J is TRBJ2-5; 9 nucleotides match TRBD2. The CDR3 sequence is 14 residues long. The V and J ends lost 2 bases and 4 bases, in that order; junction bases with no gene match: 2. Germline CDR1 MNHEY, CDR2 SVGAGI.

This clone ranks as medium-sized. In DNA form, the CDR3 reads TGCGCCAGCAGCCAGGATAGGGGGGTGACCCAGTACTTC. Translation gives CASSQDRGVTQYF. The chain is built from TRBV4-1 and TRBJ2-5; D may match TRBD1 or TRBD2 (6 bases each). The V gene's germline CDR1 is MGHRA and CDR2 YSYEKL. Trimming removed 3 bases from V and 7 bases from J, with 12 bases in between. The CDR3 has 13 amino acids.

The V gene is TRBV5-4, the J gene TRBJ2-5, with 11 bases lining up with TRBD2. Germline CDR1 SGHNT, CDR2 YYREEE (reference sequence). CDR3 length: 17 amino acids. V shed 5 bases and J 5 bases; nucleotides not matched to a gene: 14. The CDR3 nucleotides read TGTGCCAGCAGACTGGCCACTAGCGGGGGTTTTCAGGAGACCCAGTACTTC. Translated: CASRLATSGGFQETQYF.

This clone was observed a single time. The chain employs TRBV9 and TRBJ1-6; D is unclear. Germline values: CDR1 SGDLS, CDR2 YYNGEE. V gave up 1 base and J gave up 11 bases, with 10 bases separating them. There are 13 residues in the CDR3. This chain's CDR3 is CASSVFEGTPLHF. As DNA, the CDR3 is TGTGCCAGCAGCGTATTTGAGGGAACACCCCTCCACTTT.

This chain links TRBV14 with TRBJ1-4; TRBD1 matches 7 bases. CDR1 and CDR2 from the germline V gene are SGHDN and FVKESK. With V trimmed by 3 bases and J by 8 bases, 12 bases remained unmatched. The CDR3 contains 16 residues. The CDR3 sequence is CASSQRARGRGEKLFF. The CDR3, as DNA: TGTGCCAGCAGCCAGCGAGCTAGGGGGCGAGGAGAAAAACTGTTTTTT.

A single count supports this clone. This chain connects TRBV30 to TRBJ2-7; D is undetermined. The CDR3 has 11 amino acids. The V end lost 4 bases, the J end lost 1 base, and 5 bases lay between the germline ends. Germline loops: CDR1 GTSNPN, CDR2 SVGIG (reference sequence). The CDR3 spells CAWKRSYEQYF. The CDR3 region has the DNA TGTGCCTGGAAGAGGTCCTACGAGCAGTACTTC.

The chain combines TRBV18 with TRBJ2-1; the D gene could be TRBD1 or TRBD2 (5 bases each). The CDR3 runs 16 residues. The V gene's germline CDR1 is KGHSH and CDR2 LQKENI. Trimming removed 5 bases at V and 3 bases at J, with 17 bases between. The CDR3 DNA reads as TGTGCCAGCTCAAACCGGGACGCAAGTATCTACAATGAGCAGTTCTTC. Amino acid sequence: CASSNRDASIYNEQFF.

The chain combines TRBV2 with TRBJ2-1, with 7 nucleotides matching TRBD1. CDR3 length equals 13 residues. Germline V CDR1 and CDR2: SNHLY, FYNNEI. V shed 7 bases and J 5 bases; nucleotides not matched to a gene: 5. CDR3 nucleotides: TGTGCCAGCAAGGGGGACAGACACAATGAGCAGTTCTTC. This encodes CASKGDRHNEQFF.